The clone carrying this T cell receptor beta chain was seen a few times. Checkpoint therapy with ipilimumab 1 mg/kg began 14 to 28 days after transplant. This table comes from immunoSEQ multiplex PCR, and its TCRdb copy is limited to in-frame clones, with some not included. The table shows more than 20,000 clones, with about three quarters occurring only once. These data originate in a study of ipilimumab plus nivolumab after autologous stem cell transplantation. For the study at large: A median of roughly eight nivolumab and 5 ipilimumab doses were given.

The CDR3 extends over 15 amino acids. In germline, CDR1 is LNHDA, CDR2 SQIVND (reference sequence). The V segment lost 3 bases and the J segment 3 bases; nucleotides outside the gene matches: 6. The chain couples TRBV19 to TRBJ1-1; 8 bases align to TRBD1. The clonotype originates from a male donor with diffuse large B-cell lymphoma. Material: PBMCs, obtained in a trial of ipilimumab plus nivolumab as post-transplant consolidation. DNA of the CDR3: TGTGCCAGTAGTATTCAGGGGGCGGCGGACACTGAAGCTTTCTTT. This sequence encodes CASSIQGAADTEAFF.